These 27 T cell receptor beta chains came from one sample sequenced in a study of PD-L1 blockade in urothelial cancer. Libraries were prepared by immunoSEQ multiplex PCR; TCRdb keeps only in-frame clonotypes and omits some of them. Here the sample spans approximately 32,000 clones, roughly 82% being singletons. Sequencing was performed on PBMCs, taken around atezolizumab (anti-PD-L1) treatment. Source of these receptors: a man aged 55 to 70 with urothelial cancer.

The V call is TRBV7-2, the J call TRBJ1-5, with 8 bases aligning to TRBD1. This CDR3 has 13 residues. Trimming removed 5 bases from V and 7 bases from J; junction bases left unmatched: 4. The V gene's germline CDR1 is SGHTA and CDR2 FQGNSA. This CDR3 reads CASSPDRVQPQHF. The CDR3 DNA is TGTGCCAGCAGCCCGGACAGGGTGCAGCCCCAGCATTTT. The full variable domain, rest sourced from reference TRBV7-2 and TRBJ1-5, is GAGVSQSPSNKVTEKGKDVELRCDPISGHTALYWYRQSLGQGLEFLIYFQGNSAPDKSGLPSDRFSAERTGGSVSTLTIQRTQQEDSAVYLCASSPDRVQPQHFGDGTRLSIL.

The CDR3, as DNA: TGTGCCAGCAGCTCTCCCCCAACCGGGACAGGGGGCTATCGAGAGACCCAGTACTTC. It specifies CASSSPPTGTGGYRETQYF. This chain joins TRBV11-3 and TRBJ2-5; 12 nucleotides agree with TRBD1. The junction had 16 bases not matched to a gene; V was cut back by 4 bases and J by 4 bases. The V gene's germline CDR1 is SGHNT and CDR2 YENEEA. CDR3 length: 19 amino acids.

The chain joins TRBV7-2 to TRBJ2-5; 12 bases map to TRBD2. The ends lost 5 bases at V and 5 bases at J; junction bases unmatched: 9. The germline V gene has CDR1 SGHTA and CDR2 FQGNSA. CDR3 length: 16 amino acids. CDR3 region: CASSQEASGRGETQYF. DNA of the CDR3: TGTGCCAGCAGCCAAGAGGCTAGCGGGAGGGGGGAGACCCAGTACTTC. The whole variable domain, remainder taken from reference TRBV7-2 and TRBJ2-5, is GAGVSQSPSNKVTEKGKDVELRCDPISGHTALYWYRQSLGQGLEFLIYFQGNSAPDKSGLPSDRFSAERTGGSVSTLTIQRTQQEDSAVYLCASSQEASGRGETQYFGPGTRLLVL.

The chain uses TRBV4-2 and TRBJ2-7; a weak D match, TRBD1 (5 bases). V was clipped by 5 bases and J by 1 base, with 12 bases between them. This CDR3 has 14 residues. Looked up from germline, CDR1 is LGHNA and CDR2 is YNFKEQ. The chain's CDR3 is CASSLAPGSYEQYF. The CDR3, as DNA: TGTGCCAGCAGCTTGGCCCCAGGGTCCTACGAGCAGTACTTC.

This clone was counted once. In nucleotides, the CDR3 is TGTGCCAGCAGCTTAGGGCAGACAGGGCTTTTAGAGACCCAGTACTTC. It is translated as CASSLGQTGLLETQYF. The V call is TRBV7-6, the J call TRBJ2-7; 7 bases line up with TRBD1. The end of the DNA is better explained by TRBJ2-5, so the J call may be wrong. The CDR3 extends over 16 amino acids. Germline V lookup: CDR1 SGHVS, CDR2 FNYEAQ.

This chain uses TRBV7-9 with TRBJ1-1; a weak D match, TRBD1 (6 bases). The CDR3 is 16 amino acids. CDR1 SEHNR and CDR2 FQNEAQ come from the germline V gene (reference sequence). The V end was cut by 2 bases, the J end by 3 bases, with 16 bases between. The DNA of the CDR3 is TGTGCCAGCAGCTTATTGGTGGGGGGGCCGGACACTGAAGCTTTCTTT. This translates into CASSLLVGGPDTEAFF.

The chain recombines TRBV4-3 with TRBJ2-2; no reliable D call. The CDR3 is 16 amino acids. V was pared by 0 bases and J by 0 bases, with 8 bases between. Per the germline V gene, CDR1 is LGHNA and CDR2 is YSLEER. CDR3 loop: CASSQDLLPNTGELFF. Written as DNA, the CDR3 is TGCGCCAGCAGCCAAGACTTACTGCCGAACACCGGGGAGCTGTTTTTT.

The chain joins TRBV7-9 to TRBJ1-2; the D is unclear. V was pared by 1 base and J by 0 bases, with 9 bases between. CDR1 is SEHNR and CDR2 is FQNEAQ in the germline V gene (reference sequence). The CDR3 has 15 amino acids. The CDR3 DNA is TGTGCCAGCAGCTTAGTCGATGCGGCTAACTATGGCTACACCTTC. It is translated as CASSLVDAANYGYTF.

The chain is built from TRBV7-9 and TRBJ2-1, with D perhaps TRBD1 (5 bases). This CDR3 comprises 13 residues. Germline lookup yields CDR1 SEHNR and CDR2 FQNEAQ (reference sequence). The ends were cut back, 7 bases at V and 4 bases at J, with 11 bases in the middle. CDR3 bases: TGTGCCAGCACCCGACAGAAATACAATGAGCAGTTCTTC. This encodes CASTRQKYNEQFF.

This sequence joins TRBV18 and TRBJ2-7; tentatively, D is TRBD1 (6 bases). V was clipped by 3 bases and J by 5 bases, with 20 bases between them. The V gene's germline CDR1 is KGHSH and CDR2 LQKENI. The CDR3 is 16 amino acids. The CDR3 nucleotides are TGTGCCAGCTCACCGACCGGGACAAAATTTTCCCACGAGCAGTACTTC. The encoded protein is CASSPTGTKFSHEQYF.

This sequence joins TRBV30 and TRBJ2-1; TRBD2 matches at 10 bases. V shed 3 bases, J shed 2 bases, and the junction held 7 bases outside the gene matches. Germline assignment: CDR1 GTSNPN and CDR2 SVGIG (reference sequence). This CDR3 comprises 16 residues. The CDR3 DNA follows: TGTGCCTGGAGACTAGCGGGAAAGGGCACCTACAATGAGCAGTTCTTC. Translation gives CAWRLAGKGTYNEQFF.

The V call is TRBV12-5, the J call TRBJ2-4; D not certain. V shed 1 base and J shed 0 bases, with 4 bases lying between them. Germline values: CDR1 LGHNT, CDR2 FRNRAP. The CDR3 has 14 amino acids. The CDR3 DNA follows: TGTGCTAGTGGTTTGGGACTAGCCAAAAACATTCAGTACTTC. It translates to CASGLGLAKNIQYF.

The V gene is TRBV10-3, the J gene TRBJ1-2, with D maybe TRBD1 (5 bases). CDR3 length equals 12 residues. Germline V gene sequence: CDR1 ENHRY, CDR2 SYGVKD. V was trimmed by 4 bases and J by 4 bases, leaving 7 bases between them. CDR3 in DNA: TGTGCCATCAGTGGCGACAGCTATGGCTACACCTTC. Amino acids: CAISGDSYGYTF.

V is TRBV5-1 and J is TRBJ1-1; tentatively, D is TRBD1 (6 bases). Trimming left V 3 bases short and J 2 bases short, with 17 bases between. The CDR3 has 16 amino acids. Germline V gives CDR1 SGHRS, CDR2 YFSETQ. This CDR3 reads CASSSSGRTVNTEAFF. The CDR3 DNA follows: TGCGCCAGCAGCTCCTCCGGACGGACAGTTAACACTGAAGCTTTCTTT.

The gene calls are TRBV27 and TRBJ1-5; D remains unclear. V lost 6 bases and J lost 2, with 17 bases in between. Germline V gene data show CDR1 as MNHEY and CDR2 as SMNVEV (reference sequence). The CDR3 sequence is 16 residues long. The DNA of the CDR3 is TGTGCCAGCAGCCCGATCTCCCGGGGTGGCAATCAGCCCCAGCATTTT. Amino acid sequence: CASSPISRGGNQPQHF.

The J gene is TRBJ2-3, the V gene TRBV30; D gene unclear. The germline gives CDR1 GTSNPN, CDR2 SVGIG (reference sequence). This CDR3 spans 11 amino acids. In DNA form, the CDR3 reads TGTGCTAGACGGCAGGCAGATACGCAGTATTTT. Protein product: CARRQADTQYF. Complete variable domain (other parts from reference TRBV30 and TRBJ2-3): SQTIHQWPATLVQPVGSPLSLECTVEGTSNPNLYWYRQAAGRGLQLLFYSVGIGQISSEVPQNLSASRPQDRQFILSSKKLLLSDSGFYLCARRQADTQYFGPGTRLTVL.

This chain uses TRBV2 with TRBJ1-2; the D is unclear. Trimming shortened V by 6 bases and J by 7 bases, and 12 bases separated the two germline ends. Looked up from germline, CDR1 is SNHLY and CDR2 is FYNNEI. This CDR3 has 12 amino acids. The CDR3 DNA follows: TGTGCCAGCAGCTCCAGGCCCATTGGCTACACCTTC. This sequence encodes CASSSRPIGYTF.

This chain links TRBV6-1 with TRBJ1-5; TRBD1 might be the D (5 bases). Trimming removed 1 base at V and 3 bases at J, with 10 bases between. The CDR3 is made up of 15 amino acids. Germline CDR1 and CDR2: MNHNS and SASEGT. The CDR3 DNA reads as TGTGCCAGCAGTGAAGGGCAGGGATCCAATCAGCCCCAGCATTTT. It codes for CASSEGQGSNQPQHF.

This chain links TRBV10-3 with TRBJ1-4; 8 nucleotides align to TRBD1. J gave up 8 bases and V 4 bases, and 9 bases lay outside the gene matches. CDR1 and CDR2 from the germline V gene are ENHRY and SYGVKD. The CDR3 runs 15 residues. The CDR3 loop reads CAISAAGGEVEKLFF. In DNA, the CDR3 is TGTGCCATCAGTGCCGCAGGGGGCGAGGTCGAAAAACTGTTTTTT.

This clone was seen just once. The chain carries TRBV7-3 and TRBJ2-2; TRBD1 matches at 7 bases. CDR3 length equals 16 residues. V shed 5 bases, J shed 6 bases, and the junction held 12 bases outside the gene matches. Per the germline V gene, CDR1 is SGHTA and CDR2 is FQGTGA. The CDR3 reads CASSPQTGTKAGELFF. In DNA, the CDR3 is TGTGCCAGCAGCCCCCAGACAGGGACCAAGGCCGGGGAGCTGTTTTTT. Full variable domain (outside the CDR3, taken from reference TRBV7-3 and TRBJ2-2): GAGVSQTPSNKVTEKGKYVELRCDPISGHTALYWYRQSLGQGPEFLIYFQGTGAADDSGLPNDRFFAVRPEGSVSTLKIQRTERGDSAVYLCASSPQTGTKAGELFFGEGSRLTVL.

V is TRBV19 and J is TRBJ2-7; 8 nucleotides line up with TRBD2. Germline CDR1 is LNHDA and CDR2 is SQIVND (reference sequence). J was trimmed by 0 bases and V by 3 bases; bases with no gene match: 10. The CDR3 contains 17 residues. CDR3 nucleotide sequence: TGTGCCAGTAGTATGGCGGGCGGGAGGACGGTCTCCTACGAGCAGTACTTC. Protein: CASSMAGGRTVSYEQYF.

This chain uses TRBV15 with TRBJ1-2, with D unclear. The V gene lost 3 bases and the J gene lost 5 bases, with 4 bases spanning the gap. There are 11 residues in the CDR3. Germline V gene sequence: CDR1 LNHNV, CDR2 YYDKDF (reference sequence). The CDR3 DNA is TGTGCCACCAGCAGTAGATATGGCTACACCTTC. Translation gives CATSSRYGYTF.

The V call is TRBV4-1, the J call TRBJ2-7; 15 bases agree with TRBD2. Unmatched junction bases numbered 6, after V lost 1 base and J lost 5 bases. Germline CDR1 and CDR2: MGHRA and YSYEKL. The CDR3 consists of 17 residues. The CDR3 DNA follows: TGCGCCAGCAGCCAAGGGGGACTAGCGGGAGGAGTACACGAGCAGTACTTC. Residues: CASSQGGLAGGVHEQYF.

In the case of this clone: A read error may account for a junction end that differs from germline. The chain has TRBV5-4 and TRBJ2-6; tentative D call: TRBD2 (6 bases). Germline V gene data show CDR1 as SGHNT and CDR2 as YYREEE (reference sequence). The CDR3 contains 16 residues. The CDR3 protein is CASSQVGGSGANVLTF. DNA of the CDR3: TGCGCCAGCAGCCAAGTTGGGGGGTCTGGGGCCAACGTCCTGACTTTC.

The chain joins TRBV7-2 to TRBJ2-1; 12 bases are shared with TRBD2. Germline lookup yields CDR1 SGHTA and CDR2 FQGNSA. With 5 bases clipped from V and 12 bases from J, the junction kept 11 bases outside the gene matches. The CDR3 is made up of 15 amino acids. The CDR3: CASSTGTSGPRGQFF. The CDR3 nucleotides are TGTGCCAGCAGCACCGGGACTAGCGGGCCGCGAGGGCAGTTCTTC.

The V call is TRBV11-3, the J call TRBJ2-1; no firm D call. The ends were cut back, 0 bases at V and 7 bases at J, with 10 bases in the middle. The germline V gene encodes CDR1 SGHNT and CDR2 YENEEA. The CDR3 spans 14 residues. CDR3 sequence: CASSLDLGRNEQFF. The CDR3 nucleotides read TGTGCCAGCAGCTTAGATCTAGGAAGGAATGAGCAGTTCTTC.

This sequence joins TRBV29-1 and TRBJ2-7; D might be TRBD1 (5 bases). The CDR3 loop spans 13 amino acids. Trimming pared 4 bases from V and 1 base from J, leaving 11 bases between. Germline-derived CDR1 and CDR2 are SQVTM and ANQGSEA. The CDR3 nucleotides are TGCAGCGTTGGTTCAGGGTGGTCCTACGAGCAGTACTTC. It yields the protein CSVGSGWSYEQYF.